The 23 T cell receptor beta chains below come from one sample, sequenced in a study of brain T cells in children with intractable seizures. Time point defined: blood from clinic visit 5 months post-surgery; TSC patient then seizure free. Profiled with immunoSEQ multiplex PCR; TCRdb holds only in-frame clones, not every one. Of about 340,000 clones detected, 93% appear once; the ten largest clones hold 5.5% to 6%. Source: peripheral blood, taken around 5 months after surgery. These receptors all come from a boy under two years old with tuberous sclerosis and intractable seizures.

The CDR3 DNA reads as TGTGCCTCGCGACGGGGGATCGGTGAAAAACTGTTTTTT. As protein: CASRRGIGEKLFF. This chain joins TRBV28 and TRBJ1-4; D might be TRBD1 (5 bases). The CDR3 consists of 13 residues. V was cut by 11 bases and J by 7 bases, with 17 bases left in between. CDR1 is MDHEN and CDR2 is SYDVKM in the germline V gene.

In this sample, this clone turned up a few times. The CDR3, as DNA: TGTGCCACCAGGGCCTTGGGGGAACGGGGGATTCTTCAGCCCCAGCATTTT. This sequence encodes CATRALGERGILQPQHF. The J gene is TRBJ1-5, the V gene TRBV24-1; TRBD1 is a possible D gene (5 bases). From germline, CDR1 is KGHDR and CDR2 SFDVKD. This CDR3 region has 17 residues. V lost 7 bases and J 6 bases, leaving 24 bases between the germline ends.

This clone was detected once. V is TRBV19 and J is TRBJ1-5, with D unclear. CDR1 is LNHDA and CDR2 is SQIVND in the germline V gene (reference sequence). V lost 6 bases, J lost 0 bases, and 9 bases lay in between. This CDR3 comprises 14 residues. CDR3 in DNA: TGTGCCAGTAGCCGGGATGATAGCAATCAGCCCCAGCATTTT. It yields the protein CASSRDDSNQPQHF.

The table lists this clone with a count of one. This sequence joins TRBV9 and TRBJ1-5, with D unclear. V lost 3 bases and J lost 4, with 8 bases in between. CDR3 length equals 13 residues. Germline assignment: CDR1 SGDLS and CDR2 YYNGEE. This CDR3 is CASSAHVNQPQHF. In nucleotides, the CDR3 is TGTGCCAGCAGCGCGCATGTGAATCAGCCCCAGCATTTT.

V usage is TRBV5-1 and J usage is TRBJ1-2; D call uncertain. The germline V and J ends were trimmed by 2 bases and 1 base, with 12 bases remaining between them. The CDR3 consists of 15 residues. CDR1 and CDR2 from the germline V gene are SGHRS and YFSETQ. In DNA form, the CDR3 reads TGCGCCAGCAGCTTTAGTTCAGCGAGTAACTATGGCTACACCTTC. This gives the protein CASSFSSASNYGYTF.

The V gene is TRBV5-1, the J gene TRBJ2-1, with 7 bases aligning to TRBD1. The V segment lost 1 base and the J segment 4 bases; nucleotides outside the gene matches: 8. The CDR3 is 16 amino acids. Germline-derived CDR1 and CDR2 are SGHRS and YFSETQ. The DNA of the CDR3 is TGCGCCAGCAGCTTGAATCCCGGGACAGCTTACAATGAGCAGTTCTTC. Translated: CASSLNPGTAYNEQFF.

V and J are TRBV6-6 and TRBJ1-2; D is undetermined. CDR3 length: 15 amino acids. Germline loops: CDR1 MNHNY, CDR2 SVGAGI (reference sequence). V dropped 7 bases and J dropped 2 bases, with 17 bases sitting between them. The CDR3 spells CASTNTPARNYGYTF. The CDR3 coding sequence is TGTGCCAGCACTAACACTCCAGCAAGGAACTATGGCTACACCTTC.

This clone showed up just once. The CDR3 region has the DNA TGTGCCAGCAGCGATCGGACTGGGACGAACACAGATACGCAGTATTTT. It translates to CASSDRTGTNTDTQYF. J is TRBJ2-3 and V is TRBV7-9; D possibly uses TRBD1 or TRBD2 (5 bases each). The V gene lost 5 bases and the J gene lost 2 bases, with 17 bases spanning the gap. Germline loops: CDR1 SEHNR, CDR2 FQNEAQ (reference sequence). The CDR3 totals 16 residues.

The V and J genes are TRBV11-3 and TRBJ2-7, with D possibly being TRBD1 or TRBD2 (5 bases each). The CDR3 runs to 14 residues. With 5 bases removed from V and 7 bases from J, the gap between germline ends came to 18 bases. From germline, CDR1 is SGHNT and CDR2 YENEEA. The CDR3 sequence is CASSRDGSTGEQYF. CDR3 sequence (DNA): TGTGCCAGCAGCCGGGACGGCTCGACCGGGGAGCAGTACTTC.

This clone appeared a few times. In DNA form, the CDR3 reads TGTGCCAGCAGCTTTTTTGGAGGACCCCTCCACTTT. Its translation: CASSFFGGPLHF. The rearrangement links TRBV5-5 to TRBJ1-6; no reliable D call. The CDR3 is 12 residues long. The V end lost 2 bases, the J end lost 12 bases, and 9 bases lay between the germline ends. Germline CDR1 reads SGHKS; CDR2 reads YYEKEE (reference sequence).

The chain is built from TRBV19 and TRBJ2-1; possibly TRBD2 for D (6 bases). The CDR3 is made up of 13 amino acids. Looked up from germline, CDR1 is LNHDA and CDR2 is SQIVND (reference sequence). The ends were cut back, 9 bases at V and 4 bases at J, with 13 bases in the middle. CDR3 in DNA: TGTGCCAGCCTGGGACTTCCGTACAATGAGCAGTTCTTC. It translates to CASLGLPYNEQFF.

The V call is TRBV13, the J call TRBJ2-7, with 9 bases aligning to TRBD1. This CDR3 has 16 amino acids. Germline-derived CDR1 and CDR2 are PRHDT and FYEKMQ (reference sequence). Trimming took 5 bases from V and 1 from J; bases not matched to a gene: 9. The CDR3 loop reads CASSHLQGARSYEQYF. CDR3 DNA: TGTGCCAGCAGCCACCTACAGGGGGCGCGGTCCTACGAGCAGTACTTC.

The V gene is TRBV5-1, the J gene TRBJ1-2; no clear D gene. Germline V lookup: CDR1 SGHRS, CDR2 YFSETQ. Trimming shortened V by 0 bases and J by 4 bases, and 7 bases separated the two germline ends. The CDR3 spans 13 residues. In DNA form, the CDR3 reads TGCGCCAGCAGCTTGGAAGCGGGCTATGGCTACACCTTC. Translation gives CASSLEAGYGYTF.

About this clone itself: A junction end diverges from the germline sequence, so it may reflect a read error. This rearrangement joins TRBV19 to TRBJ2-7; no firm D call. In germline, CDR1 is LNHDA, CDR2 SQIVND (reference sequence). The CDR3 contains 12 residues. CDR3 coding DNA: TGTGCCAGTAGTATCTCTGGGTACGAGCGGTACTTC. Its protein is CASSISGYERYF.

CDR3 sequence (DNA): TGTGCCAGTAGTATCCTCCGACATAGGAACACTGAAGCTTTCTTT. Amino acids: CASSILRHRNTEAFF. This chain connects TRBV19 to TRBJ1-1, with unresolved D. The CDR3 has 15 residues. CDR1 and CDR2 (germline): LNHDA, SQIVND (reference sequence). Trimming cost V 3 bases and J 1 base, with 12 bases left between them. Variable domain in full (rest from reference TRBV19 and TRBJ1-1): DGGITQSPKYLFRKEGQNVTLSCEQNLNHDAMYWYRQDPGQGLRLIYYSQIVNDFQKGDIAEGYSVSREKKESFPLTVTSAQKNPTAFYLCASSILRHRNTEAFFGQGTRLTVV.

This clone has only one observation. The V and J genes are TRBV12-3 or TRBV12-4 and TRBJ1-1; no clear D. V was clipped by 6 bases and J by 4 bases, with 12 bases between them. This CDR3 has 13 residues. DNA of the CDR3: TGTGCCAGCAGCAATGGCCGTAGCACTGAAGCTTTCTTT. This sequence encodes CASSNGRSTEAFF.

V and J are TRBV6-5 and TRBJ1-5; maybe TRBD1 (6 bases). V lost 5 bases to trimming and J lost 6 bases, with 17 bases between them. The germline CDR1 and CDR2 sequences are MNHEY and SVGAGI. This CDR3 spans 15 amino acids. For the CDR3, the DNA is TGTGCCAGCAGTACAAAGACAGGTGCGGGTCAGCCCCAGCATTTT. Amino acid sequence: CASSTKTGAGQPQHF.

The rearrangement joins TRBV7-8 to TRBJ1-2, with unresolved D. Germline V lookup: CDR1 SGHVS, CDR2 FQNEAQ. The CDR3 runs to 16 residues. The V end was cut by 1 base, the J end by 8 bases, with 20 bases between. CDR3: CASSLVPRGELGGYTF. The CDR3 nucleotides are TGTGCCAGCAGCTTAGTCCCTCGGGGAGAGCTGGGAGGCTACACCTTC.

This clone showed up just once. The J gene is TRBJ1-3, the V gene TRBV15; no clear D gene. Germline V CDR1 and CDR2: LNHNV, YYDKDF (reference sequence). V lost 3 bases and J lost 1, with 7 bases in between. This CDR3 comprises 14 residues. Here the CDR3 reads CATSRGRSGNTIYF. The CDR3 DNA follows: TGTGCCACCAGCAGGGGGAGGTCTGGAAACACCATATATTTT.

The chain uses TRBV19 and TRBJ2-1; 10 bases agree with TRBD2. V shed 5 bases and J 5 bases; nucleotides not matched to a gene: 6. The germline CDR1 and CDR2 sequences are LNHDA and SQIVND (reference sequence). CDR3 length: 15 amino acids. CDR3 in DNA: TGTGCCAGTAGTGCCCGGACTAGCGGACACAATGAGCAGTTCTTC. This encodes CASSARTSGHNEQFF.

V and J are TRBV9 and TRBJ2-7, with D perhaps matching TRBD2 (5 bases). Germline V gives CDR1 SGDLS, CDR2 YYNGEE. The length of the CDR3 is 14 residues. Trimming shortened V by 2 bases and J by 3 bases, and 12 bases separated the two germline ends. The CDR3 is CASSVGTEGYEQYF. The CDR3, as DNA: TGTGCCAGCAGCGTCGGTACCGAGGGCTACGAGCAGTACTTC.

The genes are TRBV4-1 and TRBJ2-1; D remains ambiguous. CDR3 length equals 16 residues. The germline V and J ends were trimmed by 4 bases and 6 bases, with 19 bases remaining between them. CDR1 and CDR2 (germline): MGHRA, YSYEKL. CDR3 loop: CASSRSSGWWGNEQFF. CDR3 DNA sequence: TGCGCCAGCAGCCGAAGCAGTGGCTGGTGGGGCAATGAGCAGTTCTTC.

The chain joins TRBV9 to TRBJ1-3; D uncertain. The CDR3 extends over 13 amino acids. V shed 1 base and J shed 4 bases, with 6 bases lying between them. Germline-derived CDR1 and CDR2 are SGDLS and YYNGEE. The DNA of the CDR3 is TGTGCCAGCAGCGTATCATCGGGAAACACCATATATTTT. Its protein product is CASSVSSGNTIYF.